This T cell receptor (beta chain) was profiled in a study of T cells in Graves' hyperthyroidism and ophthalmopathy. As for the study in general: Peripheral blood sampling occurred at initial diagnosis, before any treatment.

In this sample, this clonotype turned up many times. Its antigen is not known. Amplification targeted TCR beta CDR3 regions from RNA transcripts. RT-PCR in the first round (using the HTBI primer set) targeted the TCR CDR3. TCRdb fed the multiplex PCR reads into MiXCR, producing one record per CDR3 protein. The data contain around 360,000 distinct CDR3 sequences, roughly 15% of them seen just once; the ten biggest clones take up 15% to 20%. Findings and caveats of the study: Most clonotypes expanded in thyroid above 0.001 were likewise present in blood.

V was trimmed by 0 bases and J by 8 bases, leaving 11 bases between them. Germline loops: CDR1 MNHEY, CDR2 SVGAGI. The CDR3 sequence is 14 residues long. Among ophthalmopathy patients, the Clinical Activity Score reached at least 3, the NOSPECS grade reached at least 4, and duration remained under 3 months. Exclusions: uncontrolled infection, other autoimmune disease, pregnancy, lactation. The sequence derives from a woman aged 55-75 years with Graves' ophthalmopathy. The V and J genes are TRBV6-5 and TRBJ2-1; no clear D. The sequenced material came from blood. CDR3 amino acids: CASSYSIPGYEQFF. Written as DNA, the CDR3 is TGTGCCAGCAGTTACTCGATTCCGGGCTATGAGCAGTTCTTC.